This T cell receptor beta chain was sequenced during a study of shared clonotypes between healthy human individuals (TCRdb year 2020). In terms of the full investigation: Three men and a couple of women, aged 18 to 49 years, made up the cohort. For each donor, three plates each were used for CD4 naive and CD4 memory, two plates were used for CD8 naive, and one plate was used for CD8 memory. The study deeply sequenced blood TCR repertoires of 5 or 6 healthy adults to estimate repertoire size and the extent of clonotype sharing between individuals. To increase sequencing depth and limit assay-specific biases, different laboratories used diverse techniques to prepare libraries and sequence TCR repertoires. Between about 0.94 and 8.9 billion PBMCs per donor were obtained by leukapheresis.

Healthy HIV-negative adults with no recently reported acute infections or vaccinations were included as donors. Every donor was a Caucasian adult living in Nashville, Tennessee, USA. CD4+ T cells were enriched through magnetic negative selection, after which naive cells were positively selected on CD45RA and the remaining negative fraction served as the memory subset. After blood collection by leukapheresis, PBMCs were isolated using Ficoll-Histopaque density gradient centrifugation and then cryopreserved in the vapor phase of liquid nitrogen. Analytical flow cytometry was used to check the purity and quantity of each magnetically sorted T cell population. Genomic DNA was isolated from each sorted fraction and quantified by UV absorbance on a Nanodrop 2000c. Here is what the overall study found, with its caveats: Across a few donors, about 4.5% of naive CD4, over 3% of naive CD8, 2% to 2.5% of memory CD4, and under 0.45% of memory CD8 clonotypes were shared. Because the study included only a small number of donors, the genetic and exposure-history diversity represented was limited. Compared with non-shared clonotypes, the clonotypes found in all four sorted-subset donors had higher generation probabilities. Based on pairwise subsampling, the degree of clonotype sharing among donors was expected to be affected by sequencing depth. Incomplete sequencing was indicated by rarefaction of sorted-subset datasets, despite the large sequencing depth. Naive subsets generally had larger estimated clonotype richness than memory subsets. Sampling was restricted to blood, and TCR repertoires in tissue are likely to differ from TCR repertoires in blood.

This clone came up a few times. What antigen it recognizes has not been identified. This may come from a read error, since a much larger clone is one base off. Using the deep immunoSEQ assay, multiplex PCR amplified TCR CDR3 regions from genomic DNA. Extracted genomic DNA from each cell subset was distributed evenly across all wells of several immunoSEQ 96-well plates, and each plate was treated as a replicate. For sorted subsets, around 200 ng genomic DNA, equal to 25,000 to 35,000 T cell genomes, was loaded into each replicate PCR. The purified libraries were quantified using a Qubit 3.0 fluorometer, sized with a Bioanalyzer 2100, and then quantified again using the KAPA Library Quantification kit. Each immunoSEQ 96-well plate was sequenced on its own single-read 150-cycle Illumina NextSeq 550 flow cell. In the original analysis: Because the immunoSEQ output held only junctional sequences and lacked quality scores, the filtering could not match the filtering applied to full-length reads. To assign V/J genes and CDR3, sequences were annotated against IMGT germline references using PyIR, a Python wrapper for IgBLAST v1.9. Any read was removed if the V/J assignment was weak (E-value above 1e-6), the CDR3 was missing, or the read contained stop codons, out-of-frame junctions, or ambiguous translated residues. A V3J clonotype was defined by an identical inferred V gene, J gene, and CDR3 amino acid sequence. Percentage overlap between repertoires was computed as shared unique clonotypes divided by the size of the smaller repertoire. Richness of each repertoire was evaluated using RTK rarefaction, the Chao1 estimator, and Recon v2.1 estimates of unobserved clonotypes. OLGA was used to compute generation probabilities for all TCRbeta clonotypes that the gDNA method yielded from a handful of donors. In its TCRdb copy, this immuneACCESS table keeps in-frame sequences only and misses some clones. Where compared with another copy, unresolved V genes explain less than half of these, and the others have no known cause. The V and J calls and clone size come from that table; D and trimming were worked out from the DNA. The sample table contains fewer than 1.4 million clones; only one count was recorded for around three quarters of them. The top ten clones comprise 0.55% to 0.7% of the sample.

The clonotype comes from a man aged 18-30 years in good health. Some clones in this sample may be carry-over from other donors' samples. Sequencing was carried out using memory CD4+ T cells from PBMCs. The meaning of the sample's cell subset or site label: CD45RA-negative fraction.

CDR3 protein: CASSLVGEQFF. DNA sequence: TGTGCCAGCAGCTTAGTAGGGGAGCAGTTCTTC. The receptor chain draws on TRBV7-9 and TRBJ2-1; there is no confident call for the D gene. The CDR3 has 11 amino acids, counting the end cysteine and phenylalanine. The only DNA kept is the CDR3, 33 bases in frame from the first base. CDR1 SEHNR and CDR2 FQNEAQ were looked up in the germline V gene (reference sequence). The V end loses 1 base and the J end loses 10 bases, and a stretch of 5 bases separates them. The full variable domain, with segments outside the CDR3 supplied by the reference TRBV7-9 and TRBJ2-1 proteins, appears as DTGVSQNPRHKITKRGQNVTFRCDPISEHNRLYWYRQTLGQGPEFLTYFQNEAQLEKSRLLSDRFSAERPKGSFSTLEIQRTEQGDSAMYLCASSLVGEQFFGPGTRLTVL.